The 10 T cell receptor beta chains below all came from one sample that was sequenced in a study of shared clonotypes between healthy human individuals. The repertoire was sequenced with immunoSEQ multiplex PCR; TCRdb's copy has only in-frame clones and lacks some. This sample has under 850,000 clones; roughly two thirds occur once, and the top ten carry approximately 1.7%. The sample comprised memory CD4+ T cells sorted from blood. Specified subset: CD45RA-negative fraction. All receptors derive from a woman aged 25-40 years in good health.

The chain couples TRBV6-1 to TRBJ2-1, with a possible D match to TRBD2 (6 bases). In germline, CDR1 is MNHNS, CDR2 SASEGT. Trimming pared 7 bases from V and 2 bases from J, leaving 15 bases between. The CDR3 extends over 15 amino acids. CDR3 DNA: TGTGCCAGCAATCGGGAGTTCCGAACCTACAATGAGCAGTTCTTC. Its protein is CASNREFRTYNEQFF.

Concerning this clone itself: A single base is all that separates this from a far larger clone, so a read error is likely. The V call is TRBV25-1, the J call TRBJ2-7; TRBD2 matches at 13 bases. J lost 5 bases, V lost 5 bases, and 6 bases had no gene match. In germline, CDR1 is MGHDK, CDR2 SYGVNS. This CDR3 has 15 amino acids. DNA of the CDR3: TGTGCCAGCAGTAAGACTAGCGGGAGGAGGAACGAGCAGTACTTC. Encoded protein: CASSKTSGRRNEQYF.

The J gene is TRBJ1-4, the V gene TRBV18; D unresolved. V was shortened by 1 base and J by 5 bases, with 8 bases between the two germline ends. In germline, CDR1 is KGHSH, CDR2 LQKENI. The CDR3 loop spans 14 amino acids. The CDR3 DNA is TGTGCCAGCTCACCACGCCAGGAAAATGAAAAACTGTTTTTT. Encoded protein: CASSPRQENEKLFF.

The chain recombines TRBV11-2 with TRBJ2-5; 14 positions agree with TRBD2. CDR1 SGHAT and CDR2 FQNNGV come from the germline V gene. The CDR3 loop spans 17 amino acids. The J segment lost 5 bases and the V segment lost 5 bases, leaving 10 bases of the junction unmatched. The CDR3 is CASSPRGTSGSWETQYF. As DNA, the CDR3 is TGTGCCAGCAGCCCCCGCGGGACTAGCGGGAGCTGGGAGACCCAGTACTTC.

The genes are TRBV10-2 and TRBJ1-2; D unresolved. V lost 7 bases and J lost 3, with 12 bases in between. Germline-derived CDR1 and CDR2 are WSHSY and SAAADI. There are 13 residues in the CDR3. The CDR3 reads CASTPTADYGYTF. The CDR3 bases are TGCGCCAGCACGCCGACGGCGGACTATGGCTACACCTTC.

The chain uses TRBV28 and TRBJ1-4; 8 positions match TRBD1. The V segment lost 6 bases and the J segment 8 bases; nucleotides outside the gene matches: 8. CDR3 length: 14 amino acids. CDR1 is MDHEN, CDR2 SYDVKM, per germline. The CDR3 nucleotides read TGTGCCAGCAGCCCCGGGACAGGTCAGGAAAAACTGTTTTTT. This encodes CASSPGTGQEKLFF.

V and J are TRBV28 and TRBJ1-1; D is unclear. This CDR3 comprises 13 residues. The germline V gene has CDR1 MDHEN and CDR2 SYDVKM. Trimming removed 7 bases from V and 10 bases from J, with 19 bases in between. The CDR3 DNA is TGTGCCAGCACTCTACGAGGGTTAGAAAGAGCTTTCTTT. Translation gives CASTLRGLERAFF.

The genes are TRBV11-1 and TRBJ2-3; D is unclear. Germline lookup yields CDR1 SGHAT and CDR2 FQDESV (reference sequence). The CDR3 is made up of 14 amino acids. The V and J ends lost 3 bases and 1 base respectively, with 8 bases between them. CDR3 bases: TGTGCCAGCAGCTTGATGTGGGGCACAGATACGCAGTATTTT. Translated: CASSLMWGTDTQYF.

This rearrangement joins TRBV4-1 to TRBJ2-2, with D perhaps matching TRBD2 (5 bases). The length of the CDR3 is 15 residues. Germline CDR1 is MGHRA and CDR2 is YSYEKL. The V end was cut by 3 bases, the J end by 3 bases, with 11 bases between. The CDR3 DNA reads as TGCGCCAGCAGCCATCCTGGACTCCACACCGGGGAGCTGTTTTTT. Encoded protein: CASSHPGLHTGELFF.

The gene calls are TRBV28 and TRBJ2-2, with 11 bases fitting TRBD2. Germline CDR1 MDHEN, CDR2 SYDVKM. The CDR3 contains 17 residues. V dropped 6 bases and J dropped 3; count of bases not matched to a gene: 9. The CDR3 sequence is CASSSPGLAGYTGELFF. CDR3 coding DNA: TGTGCCAGCAGCTCACCTGGACTAGCGGGTTACACCGGGGAGCTGTTTTTT.